These 20 T cell receptor beta chains came from one sample sequenced in a study of cytomegalovirus exposure and HLA in healthy donors. Vbeta (60) and Jbeta (13) primers were used in the PCR. Sequenced by immunoSEQ multiplex PCR; TCRdb stores in-frame clones only, minus some. The sample is made up of about 110,000 clones, and the top ten hold 6.8% of it. Sequencing used PBMCs. Receptors originate from a man aged 40-49 years in good health and CMV-seropositive.

The V and J genes are TRBV5-4 and TRBJ1-1; 8 bases fit TRBD1. The CDR3 totals 15 residues. The germline gives CDR1 SGHNT, CDR2 YYREEE (reference sequence). The V gene end was trimmed by 4 bases and the J gene end by 6 bases; junction bases not matched to a gene: 11. In nucleotides, the CDR3 is TGTGCCAGCAGCCTCCGGACAGGGCCCCAGTCTGAAGCTTTCTTT. Translating it yields CASSLRTGPQSEAFF.

This chain connects TRBV11-2 to TRBJ1-3; 7 nucleotides agree with TRBD1. Trimming cost V 0 bases and J 4 bases; bases outside gene matches: 9. Germline V lookup: CDR1 SGHAT, CDR2 FQNNGV. The CDR3 spans 17 residues. Here the CDR3 DNA reads TGTGCCAGCAGCTTAGATTGGGGACAGCCGGAGGGAAACACCATATATTTT. It is translated as CASSLDWGQPEGNTIYF. Combining the CDR3 with reference TRBV11-2 and TRBJ1-3 gives the whole variable domain EAGVAQSPRYKIIEKRQSVAFWCNPISGHATLYWYQQILGQGPKLLIQFQNNGVVDDSQLPKDRFSAERLKGVDSTLKIQPAKLEDSAVYLCASSLDWGQPEGNTIYFGEGSWLTVV.

V is TRBV29-1 and J is TRBJ2-5; the D gene is possibly TRBD1 (6 bases). The J call is doubtful: the DNA matches TRBJ2-7 better. The CDR3 consists of 11 residues. Per germline, CDR1 SQVTM and CDR2 ANQGSEA. Here the CDR3 reads CSARGPYEQYF. The CDR3 bases are TGCAGCGCCAGGGGCCCCTACGAGCAGTACTTC.

This chain connects TRBV4-2 to TRBJ2-7, with 7 nucleotides matching TRBD2. CDR1 is LGHNA and CDR2 is YNFKEQ in the germline V gene. V shed 1 base, J shed 5 bases, and the junction held 8 bases outside the gene matches. The CDR3 consists of 15 residues. The CDR3 DNA reads as TGTGCCAGCAGCCAAGCGGCGGGAGCAGATAACGAGCAGTACTTC. Encoded protein: CASSQAAGADNEQYF.

The chain is built from TRBV11-2 and TRBJ2-7; a weak D match, TRBD1 (5 bases). This CDR3 comprises 14 residues. CDR1 is SGHAT and CDR2 is FQNNGV in the germline V gene. V lost 2 bases and J 3 bases, leaving 11 bases between the germline ends. CDR3 coding DNA: TGTGCCAGCAGCTTATCGGGCAGGGTCTACGAGCAGTACTTC. Its protein product is CASSLSGRVYEQYF.

The chain combines TRBV7-8 with TRBJ2-4, with D possibly matching TRBD1 (5 bases). Germline CDR1 is SGHVS and CDR2 is FQNEAQ. V shed 5 bases and J shed 0 bases, with 11 bases lying between them. The CDR3 loop spans 15 amino acids. The CDR3 region has the DNA TGTGCCAGCAGCCAAGGGGCCCTAGCCAAAAACATTCAGTACTTC. Amino acids: CASSQGALAKNIQYF. The variable domain in full, completed from reference TRBV7-8 and TRBJ2-4, reads GAGVSQSPRYKVAKRGQDVALRCDPISGHVSLFWYQQALGQGPEFLTYFQNEAQLDKSGLPSDRFFAERPEGSVSTLKIQRTQQEDSAVYLCASSQGALAKNIQYFGAGTRLSVL.

The chain couples TRBV5-4 to TRBJ2-7; no definite D call. Germline assignment: CDR1 SGHNT and CDR2 YYREEE (reference sequence). Trimming shortened V by 2 bases and J by 1 base, and 10 bases separated the two germline ends. The CDR3 length is 14 residues. CDR3 loop: CASSLLQVSYEQYF. CDR3 bases: TGTGCCAGCAGCTTATTACAAGTTTCCTACGAGCAGTACTTC.

The chain has TRBV4-3 and TRBJ2-2; 9 bases fit TRBD2. CDR1 LGHNA and CDR2 YSLEER come from the germline V gene. Germline trimming cut 0 bases from V and 7 bases from J; bases unmatched to any gene: 6. This CDR3 has 16 amino acids. The CDR3 DNA follows: TGCGCCAGCAGCCAAGAGACTAGCGGTGGGCACGGGGAGCTGTTTTTT. Amino acid sequence: CASSQETSGGHGELFF.

The chain couples TRBV5-6 to TRBJ1-2, with D perhaps TRBD1 (6 bases). Per the germline V gene, CDR1 is SGHDT and CDR2 is YYEEEE. V dropped 4 bases and J dropped 4 bases, with 14 bases sitting between them. This CDR3 is 14 amino acids long. The DNA for the CDR3 is TGTGCCAGCAGCCTCGACGGGACACCCTATGGCTACACCTTC. This sequence encodes CASSLDGTPYGYTF.

The chain recombines TRBV5-4 with TRBJ1-4; D gene uncertain. Germline CDR1 is SGHNT and CDR2 is YYREEE (reference sequence). V was cut by 4 bases and J by 2 bases, with 9 bases left in between. The CDR3 contains 14 residues. This chain's CDR3 is CASSHGGTNEKLFF. As DNA, the CDR3 is TGTGCCAGCAGCCACGGAGGGACTAATGAAAAACTGTTTTTT.

V gene TRBV7-9 combines with J gene TRBJ1-3; 8 bases align to TRBD1. V was pared by 0 bases and J by 6 bases, with 1 base of the junction left unmatched. This CDR3 spans 14 amino acids. Germline assignment: CDR1 SEHNR and CDR2 FQNEAQ (reference sequence). The CDR3 loop reads CASSLADRVNTIYF. In DNA, the CDR3 is TGTGCCAGCAGCTTAGCGGACAGGGTAAACACCATATATTTT. Full variable domain (missing parts from reference TRBV7-9 and TRBJ1-3): DTGVSQNPRHKITKRGQNVTFRCDPISEHNRLYWYRQTLGQGPEFLTYFQNEAQLEKSRLLSDRFSAERPKGSFSTLEIQRTEQGDSAMYLCASSLADRVNTIYFGEGSWLTVV.

The CDR3 DNA sequence: TGTGCCAGCAGGCTAGCGGTGAACACCGGGGAGCTGTTTTTT. It specifies CASRLAVNTGELFF. The chain has TRBV6-1 and TRBJ2-2, with 7 bases fitting TRBD2. Germline CDR1 and CDR2: MNHNS and SASEGT. Trimming cost V 6 bases and J 1 base; bases outside gene matches: 2. CDR3 length: 14 amino acids.

This rearrangement joins TRBV9 to TRBJ2-7; D is unresolved. The ends were cut back, 0 bases at V and 0 bases at J, with 7 bases in the middle. This CDR3 contains 14 residues. Per the germline V gene, CDR1 is SGDLS and CDR2 is YYNGEE. The CDR3 is CASSVGRSSYEQYF. The CDR3 DNA follows: TGTGCCAGCAGCGTAGGGCGGAGCTCCTACGAGCAGTACTTC.

This chain links TRBV6-5 with TRBJ1-1; possible D gene TRBD1, 6 bases. The V end lost 6 bases, the J end lost 8 bases, and 10 bases lay between the germline ends. The CDR3 is made up of 11 amino acids. The germline V gene encodes CDR1 MNHEY and CDR2 SVGAGI. DNA of the CDR3: TGTGCCAGCAGAGGACAGCTAGAAGCTTTCTTT. It yields the protein CASRGQLEAFF.

The chain uses TRBV10-2 and TRBJ2-1; TRBD2 is a possible D gene (6 bases). The CDR3 consists of 13 residues. CDR1 and CDR2 from the germline V gene are WSHSY and SAAADI. V was cut by 2 bases and J by 9 bases, with 11 bases left in between. The CDR3 sequence: CASSERERGEQFF. CDR3 bases: TGCGCCAGCAGTGAGCGGGAGAGGGGTGAGCAGTTCTTC.

The chain combines TRBV19 with TRBJ1-1; D perhaps matches TRBD1 (6 bases). V shed 6 bases and J shed 3 bases, with 14 bases lying between them. The CDR3 contains 14 residues. Germline CDR1 and CDR2: LNHDA and SQIVND (reference sequence). CDR3 protein: CASSRRGRDTEAFF. The CDR3 region has the DNA TGTGCCAGTAGCCGCAGGGGACGGGACACTGAAGCTTTCTTT. Full variable domain (missing parts from reference TRBV19 and TRBJ1-1): DGGITQSPKYLFRKEGQNVTLSCEQNLNHDAMYWYRQDPGQGLRLIYYSQIVNDFQKGDIAEGYSVSREKKESFPLTVTSAQKNPTAFYLCASSRRGRDTEAFFGQGTRLTVV.

The chain recombines TRBV2 with TRBJ2-7; D remains ambiguous. CDR3 size: 13 residues. The V end was cut by 10 bases, the J end by 3 bases, with 16 bases between. Germline lookup yields CDR1 SNHLY and CDR2 FYNNEI. The CDR3 here is CATGQRSDYEQYF. The DNA of the CDR3 is TGTGCCACTGGGCAACGGTCGGACTACGAGCAGTACTTC.

The chain has TRBV7-2 and TRBJ2-3; perhaps TRBD2 as D (5 bases). The CDR3 covers 13 residues. With 3 bases removed from V and 8 bases from J, the gap between germline ends came to 12 bases. Germline CDR1 is SGHTA and CDR2 is FQGNSA. The CDR3: CASSLPQGSTQYF. CDR3 coding DNA: TGTGCCAGCAGCTTGCCACAAGGGAGTACGCAGTATTTT.

This sequence joins TRBV11-2 and TRBJ1-2; a possible D gene is TRBD1 (6 bases). The CDR3 totals 13 residues. CDR1 and CDR2 (germline): SGHAT, FQNNGV. V was pared by 2 bases and J by 6 bases, with 10 bases between. CDR3 region: CASSLTGNNGYTF. The DNA for the CDR3 is TGTGCCAGCAGCTTAACAGGGAACAATGGCTACACCTTC.

V is TRBV6-1 and J is TRBJ2-5, with D uncertain. The J call may be in error: the DNA end matches TRBJ2-7 better. The CDR3 loop spans 12 amino acids. Germline V gene lookup returns CDR1 MNHNS and CDR2 SASEGT. The DNA of the CDR3 is TGTGCCAGCAGTGAAAAACCCTACGAGCAGTACTTC. The encoded protein is CASSEKPYEQYF.